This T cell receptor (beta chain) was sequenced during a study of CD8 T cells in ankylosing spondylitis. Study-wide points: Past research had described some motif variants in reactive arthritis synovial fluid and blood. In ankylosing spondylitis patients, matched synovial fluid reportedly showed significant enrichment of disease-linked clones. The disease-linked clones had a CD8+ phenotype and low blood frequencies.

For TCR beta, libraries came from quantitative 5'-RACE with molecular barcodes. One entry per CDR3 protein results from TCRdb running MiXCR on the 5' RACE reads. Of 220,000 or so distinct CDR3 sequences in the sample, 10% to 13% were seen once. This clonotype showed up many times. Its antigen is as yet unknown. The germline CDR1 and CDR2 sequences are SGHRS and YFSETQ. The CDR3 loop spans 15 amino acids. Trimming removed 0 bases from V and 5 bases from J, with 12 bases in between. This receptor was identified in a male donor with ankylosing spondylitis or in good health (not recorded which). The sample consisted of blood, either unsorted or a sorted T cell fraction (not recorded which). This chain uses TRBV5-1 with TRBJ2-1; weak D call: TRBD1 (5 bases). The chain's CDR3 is CASSLADKKNNEQFF. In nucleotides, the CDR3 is TGCGCCAGCAGCTTGGCGGACAAAAAAAACAATGAGCAGTTCTTC.